This T cell receptor beta chain was sequenced for a study of cytomegalovirus exposure and HLA in healthy donors. In regard to this clone: The same CDR3 also results from other DNA sequences found in this sample.

The CDR3 is made up of 13 amino acids. The V end lost 4 bases, the J end lost 1 base, and 7 bases lay between the germline ends. Germline V gives CDR1 SGHDN, CDR2 FVKESK. Primers included in the PCR were 60 Vbeta and 13 Jbeta primers. Assay used: immunoSEQ multiplex PCR; TCRdb lists only in-frame clones, some missing. The table records about 120,000 clones, about 69% of them present only once. The sequence was obtained from a woman aged 18-29 years in good health and CMV-seronegative. V is TRBV14 and J is TRBJ1-1; D unclear. What was sequenced was PBMCs. Written as DNA, the CDR3 is TGTGCCAGCAGCCTTCAGGAGAACACTGAAGCTTTCTTT. It encodes CASSLQENTEAFF.